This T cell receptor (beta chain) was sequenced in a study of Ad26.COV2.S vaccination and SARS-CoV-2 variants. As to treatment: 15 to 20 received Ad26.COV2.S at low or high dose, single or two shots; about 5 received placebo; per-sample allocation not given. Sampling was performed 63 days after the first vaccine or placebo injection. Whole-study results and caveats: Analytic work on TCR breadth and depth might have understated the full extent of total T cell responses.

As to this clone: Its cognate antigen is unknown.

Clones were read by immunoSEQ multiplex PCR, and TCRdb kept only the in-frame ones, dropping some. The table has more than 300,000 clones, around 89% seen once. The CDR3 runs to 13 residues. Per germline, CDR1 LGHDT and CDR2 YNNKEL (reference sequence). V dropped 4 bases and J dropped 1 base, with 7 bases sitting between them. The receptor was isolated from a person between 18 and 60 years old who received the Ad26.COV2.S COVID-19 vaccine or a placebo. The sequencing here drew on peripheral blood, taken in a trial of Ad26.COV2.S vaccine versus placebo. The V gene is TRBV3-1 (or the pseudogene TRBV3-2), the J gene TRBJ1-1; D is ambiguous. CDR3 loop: CASSPASNTEAFF. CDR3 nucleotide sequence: TGTGCCAGCAGCCCCGCCTCGAACACTGAAGCTTTCTTT.